This T cell receptor beta chain was found in a study of PD-1 blockade in classical Hodgkin lymphoma. The germline V gene has CDR1 LGHNA and CDR2 YNFKEQ. The ends were cut back, 8 bases at V and 6 bases at J, with 16 bases in the middle. This CDR3 is built from 14 residues. Study results and limitations: Reasons behind the repertoire differences stay unclear, perhaps disease activity or earlier therapy.

Following autologous stem cell transplantation, relapse occurred in every patient, and exposure to brentuximab vedotin varied. Clones were sequenced by immunoSEQ multiplex PCR, and TCRdb holds only the in-frame ones, with some missing. This table holds more than 70,000 clones, about nine tenths found once. A remark on this clone: The antigen is not known.

Sample: peripheral blood mononuclear cells (PBMCs), taken before the second cycle of nivolumab. The TCR originated in a human donor with classical Hodgkin lymphoma. The rearrangement uses TRBV4-2 and TRBJ2-2; perhaps TRBD2 as D (6 bases). The CDR3 nucleotides are TGTGCCAGCGGCCCGGGAGTCCGGGCCGGGGAGCTGTTTTTT. Encoded protein: CASGPGVRAGELFF.